Sequencing of this T cell receptor beta chain was carried out in a study of graft-versus-host responses after intestinal transplantation. Produced via immunoSEQ multiplex PCR; TCRdb's table is partial and in-frame only. The sample includes tens of thousands of clones, roughly 92% of them seen just once. V gave up 4 bases and J gave up 0 bases, with 7 bases separating them. Germline loops: CDR1 MGHRA, CDR2 YSYEKL. CDR3 length: 13 residues. The source of this sequence is a human patient who received an intestinal transplant, so some T cells may come from the graft donor. The V and J genes are TRBV4-1 and TRBJ2-7, with D unresolved. The sequencing here drew on bone marrow, taken around 720 days after intestinal transplantation. The CDR3 DNA reads TGCGCCAGCAGCCGCAGTCTCTCCTACGAGCAGTACTTC. Protein sequence: CASSRSLSYEQYF.